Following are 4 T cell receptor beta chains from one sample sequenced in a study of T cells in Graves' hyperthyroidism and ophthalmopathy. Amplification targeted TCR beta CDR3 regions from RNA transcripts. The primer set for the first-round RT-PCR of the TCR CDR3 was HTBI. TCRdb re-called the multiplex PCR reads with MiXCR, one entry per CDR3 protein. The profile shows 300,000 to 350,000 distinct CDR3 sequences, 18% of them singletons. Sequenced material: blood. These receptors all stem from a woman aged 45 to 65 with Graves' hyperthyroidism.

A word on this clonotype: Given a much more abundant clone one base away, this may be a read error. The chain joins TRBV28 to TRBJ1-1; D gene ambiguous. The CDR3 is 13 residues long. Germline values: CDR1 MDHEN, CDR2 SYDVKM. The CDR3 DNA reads TGTGCCAGCAGTTCTCATATGAACACTGGAGCTTTCTTT. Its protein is CASSSHMNTGAFF. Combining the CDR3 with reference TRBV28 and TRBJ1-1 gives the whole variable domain DVKVTQSSRYLVKRTGEKVFLECVQDMDHENMFWYRQDPGLGLRLIYFSYDVKMKEKGDIPEGYSVSREKKERFSLILESASTNQTSMYLCASSSHMNTGAFFGQGTRLTVV.

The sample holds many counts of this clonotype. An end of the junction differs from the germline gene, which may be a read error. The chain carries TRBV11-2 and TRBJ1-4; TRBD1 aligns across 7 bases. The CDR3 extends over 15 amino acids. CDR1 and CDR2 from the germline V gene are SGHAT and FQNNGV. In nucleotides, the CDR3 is TGTGCCAGCACCTTAACAGGGGCAACTAATGAAAAACTGTTTTTT. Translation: CASTLTGATNEKLFF.

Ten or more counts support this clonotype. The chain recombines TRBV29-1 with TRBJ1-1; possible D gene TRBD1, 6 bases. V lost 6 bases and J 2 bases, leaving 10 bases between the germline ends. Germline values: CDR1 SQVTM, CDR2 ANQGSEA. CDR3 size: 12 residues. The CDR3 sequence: CSVGTSNTEAFF. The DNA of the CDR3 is TGCAGCGTAGGGACATCCAACACTGAAGCTTTCTTT.

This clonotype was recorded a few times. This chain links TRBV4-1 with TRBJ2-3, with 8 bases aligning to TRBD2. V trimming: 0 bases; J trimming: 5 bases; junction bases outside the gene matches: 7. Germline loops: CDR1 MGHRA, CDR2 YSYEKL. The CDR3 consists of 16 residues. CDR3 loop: CASSQDPGGAVDTQYF. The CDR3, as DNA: TGCGCCAGCAGCCAAGATCCCGGGGGGGCCGTAGATACGCAGTATTTT.